A single sample is the source of the 6 T cell receptor beta chains below, sequenced in a study of sequential checkpoint blockade in melanoma. Treatment here: randomized to nivolumab then ipilimumab (arm A) or the reverse (arm B). Libraries were prepared by immunoSEQ multiplex PCR; TCRdb keeps only in-frame clonotypes and omits some of them. The data show about 24,000 clones, with approximately 82% seen just once and around a tenth held by the top ten. This specimen was CD8+ T cells sorted from blood (inferred from file names), taken from a patient given nivolumab and ipilimumab in sequence. These receptors were collected from a human donor with melanoma.

The V and J genes are TRBV9 and TRBJ1-2; D possibly corresponds to TRBD1 (5 bases). Germline V gene data show CDR1 as SGDLS and CDR2 as YYNGEE. The CDR3 is 14 amino acids. Trimming cost V 6 bases and J 0 bases, with 12 bases left between them. The chain's CDR3 is CASNQGIANYGYTF. The CDR3 DNA follows: TGTGCCAGCAACCAGGGTATAGCTAACTATGGCTACACCTTC.

This chain connects TRBV6-1 to TRBJ2-7, with D hard to call. Germline V lookup: CDR1 MNHNS, CDR2 SASEGT. V dropped 7 bases and J dropped 2 bases, with 15 bases sitting between them. The CDR3 extends over 14 amino acids. CDR3 residues: CASILQPPTYEQYF. Here the CDR3 DNA reads TGTGCCAGCATCTTACAGCCCCCTACCTACGAGCAGTACTTC.

V is TRBV19 and J is TRBJ1-2; D remains unclear. Between the trimmed V and J ends, which lost 2 bases and 2 bases, there was a span of 9 bases. The CDR3 spans 14 residues. Germline values: CDR1 LNHDA, CDR2 SQIVND (reference sequence). In nucleotides, the CDR3 is TGTGCCAGTAGTATAAACCGGAGAAACTATGGCTACACCTTC. Translation gives CASSINRRNYGYTF.

This rearrangement joins TRBV4-3 to TRBJ2-7, with D maybe TRBD1 (6 bases). The germline gives CDR1 LGHNA, CDR2 YSLEER. This CDR3 is 16 amino acids long. V was clipped by 1 base and J by 1 base, with 14 bases between them. In DNA, the CDR3 is TGCGCCAGCAGCCAAGGAGGGGGTAAGGGTTCCTACGAGCAGTACTTC. Its protein product is CASSQGGGKGSYEQYF.

This clone was seen just once. The CDR3 is CASSPDRGYTEAFF. The CDR3, as DNA: TGTGCCAGCAGCCCCGACAGGGGTTACACTGAAGCTTTCTTT. This chain joins TRBV6-5 and TRBJ1-1, with 8 nucleotides matching TRBD1. The V segment lost 6 bases and the J segment 3 bases; nucleotides outside the gene matches: 6. This CDR3 spans 14 amino acids. CDR1 and CDR2 (germline): MNHEY, SVGAGI.

The genes are TRBV5-1 and TRBJ1-4; D is uncertain. CDR3 length: 16 amino acids. CDR1 is SGHRS, CDR2 YFSETQ, per germline. The ends were cut back, 0 bases at V and 4 bases at J, with 13 bases in the middle. The CDR3 reads CASSLGRGMGNEKLFF. The CDR3 coding sequence is TGCGCCAGCAGCTTGGGCAGAGGGATGGGTAATGAAAAACTGTTTTTT.